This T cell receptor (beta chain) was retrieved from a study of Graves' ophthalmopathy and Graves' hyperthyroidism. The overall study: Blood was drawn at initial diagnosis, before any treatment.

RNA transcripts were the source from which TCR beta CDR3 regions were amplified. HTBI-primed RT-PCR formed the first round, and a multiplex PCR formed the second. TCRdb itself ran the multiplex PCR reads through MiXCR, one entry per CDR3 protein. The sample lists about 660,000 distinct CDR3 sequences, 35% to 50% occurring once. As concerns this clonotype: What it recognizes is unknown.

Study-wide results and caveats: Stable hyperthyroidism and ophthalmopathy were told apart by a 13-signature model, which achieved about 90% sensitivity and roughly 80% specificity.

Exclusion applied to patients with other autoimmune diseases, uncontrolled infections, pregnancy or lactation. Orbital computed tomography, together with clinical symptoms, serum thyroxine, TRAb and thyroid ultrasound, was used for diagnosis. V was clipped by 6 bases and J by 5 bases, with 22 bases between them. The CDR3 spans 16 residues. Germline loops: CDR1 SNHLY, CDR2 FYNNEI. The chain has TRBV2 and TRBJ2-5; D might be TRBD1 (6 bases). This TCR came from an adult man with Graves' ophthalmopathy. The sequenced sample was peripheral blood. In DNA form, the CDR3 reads TGTGCCAGCAGGGGCTCCGAGCAGGGGAAATTTGAGACCCAGTACTTC. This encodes CASRGSEQGKFETQYF.